This TCR beta chain was documented in a study of OX40 agonist ivuxolimab in advanced cancers. Whole-study context: An anti-OX40 (CD134) antibody with agonistic activity, ivuxolimab, was administered to patients. Administration of intravenous ivuxolimab to patients occurred every 2 weeks at 0.01 to 10 mg/kg.

The study, taken as a whole, reports: Near-lowest levels of clonal expansion characterized partial responders at 0.1-3.0 mg/kg. At 0.1 to 3.0 mg/kg and by week 6, CD4+ and CD8+ T cells in the blood had expanded clonally.

A remark on this clone: Its matching antigen is unknown.

Profiling relied on immunoSEQ multiplex PCR, and the TCRdb table lists in-frame clones only, not all of them. Among 45,000 or so clones, 88% were seen once, and the ten largest hold roughly 7.8%. The starting material was CD4+ or CD8+ T cells sorted from blood, obtained in a trial of the OX40 agonist ivuxolimab. This receptor was obtained from an adult with an advanced solid tumor such as melanoma, head and neck, liver or kidney cancer.

CDR3 coding DNA: TGTGCCAGCAGGCGGACAGGGTTTGAAGCTTTCTTT. It encodes CASRRTGFEAFF. The chain is built from TRBV11-1 and TRBJ1-1; 8 positions agree with TRBD1. CDR3 length: 12 amino acids. Unmatched junction bases numbered 4, after V lost 6 bases and J lost 7 bases. Germline V CDR1 and CDR2: SGHAT, FQDESV (reference sequence).